This note documents a single TCR beta chain sequence. This clone was seen only once. The antigen it recognizes is unknown. It has no much larger one-base neighbor in the sample; base qualities were not kept. The sample is drawn from a study of blood T cell repertoires in COVID-19 (dated by TCRdb to 2020 to 2021). At the level of the whole study: Samples from collaborators originated in the United States, Italy and Spain and spanned both the acute and convalescent phases of COVID-19. The repertoires were made available in a free public database intended to serve as a resource for research on the immune response to SARS-CoV-2. HLA class I and class II types, where available, came from metadata supplied by the sample provider rather than from assay-based typing. Subjects who had been exposed to COVID-19, were actively infected with it, or had recovered from it provided the deeply sampled blood TCRbeta repertoires that made up the dataset. Nearly every sample came with metadata listing a de-identified subject ID, COVID-19 status, age in years and sex. Samples were obtained from the ongoing ImmuneRACE study (first 160 participants) and from some 1,300 subjects provided by 6 global collaborators. The material from the prospective study consisted of cDNA or gDNA derived from T cells, B-cell-depleted T cells, or PBMCs. Broader findings and caveats from the paper: How much clinical and demographic metadata was included differed by source and by participant, and the metadata was provided uncurated.

TCRbeta CDR3 regions were amplified from genomic DNA using the immunoSEQ Assay, a bias-controlled multiplex PCR. Regarding the original processing steps: The number of nucleated cells in each sample was estimated by amplification of reference gene primers within the assay. Sequence reads were collapsed and filtered to measure the absolute abundance of every unique TCRbeta CDR3 rearrangement. For each sample, productive Simpson clonality was calculated by taking the square root of Simpson's diversity index across productive rearrangements. TCRdb obtained this table from immuneACCESS and retained in-frame rearrangements with V and J assigned. These tables miss some clones; where compared with another copy, unresolved V genes account for less than half of the shortfall, and the remainder is unexplained. D and trimming come from the DNA, and the V and J calls and clone size come from that table. This sample comprises nearly 400,000 clones, nearly 90% of them detected only once. The ten biggest clones cover 1.5% to 2% of the sample.

Participants in the prospective study were aged roughly 18 to 89 years, lived in over 20 United States geographic areas, and enrolled through a virtual design. In the prospective study, cohorts were assigned on the basis of participant-reported clinical history obtained from a screening survey and a study questionnaire. ImmuneRACE Cohort 3 recovered participants were defined by two consecutive negative NP/OP PCR tests, healthcare professional clearance, or symptom resolution. Each participant in the prospective study had whole blood, serum and a nasopharyngeal or oropharyngeal swab collected by mobile phlebotomists. Prospective study participants could optionally give additional blood draws and questionnaires over a 2-month period. Before DNA extraction, blood samples from the prospective study were shipped at room temperature or frozen. The sequence came from a woman aged 25-40 years who had recovered from COVID-19. Source material: PBMCs or T cells enriched from blood (not recorded which).

This receptor has the CDR3 CASSGGGTGYEQYF. The sequenced DNA is TGCGCCAGCAGCGGAGGGGGCACGGGTTACGAGCAGTACTTC. The rearrangement joined TRBV5-1 to TRBJ2-7; TRBD1 is a weak D gene call, 7 bases matching. Via the germline V gene, CDR1 is SGHRS and CDR2 YFSETQ. V and J are truncated by 4 bases and 4 bases respectively, leaving an intervening sequence of 15 bases. CDR3 length: 14 amino acids, cysteine to phenylalanine. Only the CDR3 region is kept as DNA, spanning 42 bases read in frame from base 1.